Following are 14 T cell receptor beta chains from one sample sequenced in a study of PD-1 blockade in classical Hodgkin lymphoma. After autologous stem cell transplantation all patients relapsed, and prior brentuximab vedotin exposure differed between cohorts. TCRdb's copy holds only in-frame clones and misses some; the assay was immunoSEQ multiplex PCR. The sample includes about 25,000 clones, approximately 80% seen only once; the top ten take under 7%. The source was peripheral blood mononuclear cells (PBMCs), collected at baseline. The receptor source for this set is a human donor with classical Hodgkin lymphoma.

V is TRBV19 and J is TRBJ2-7; D is ambiguous. V lost 5 bases, J lost 2 bases, and 13 bases lay in between. Per germline, CDR1 LNHDA and CDR2 SQIVND (reference sequence). The CDR3 has 14 residues. The CDR3 is CASSFRDIAYEQYF. The CDR3 nucleotides are TGTGCCAGTAGTTTCAGAGACATCGCCTACGAGCAGTACTTC.

This chain connects TRBV2 to TRBJ1-5; 7 nucleotides align to TRBD1. The V gene's germline CDR1 is SNHLY and CDR2 FYNNEI. Germline trimming cut 3 bases from V and 7 bases from J; bases unmatched to any gene: 6. CDR3 size: 14 residues. DNA of the CDR3: TGTGCCAGCAGTGAGACAGGGCTGAGGCAGCCCCAGCATTTT. It codes for CASSETGLRQPQHF.

This clone is termed medium-sized. The rearrangement uses TRBV7-9 and TRBJ2-1, with TRBD1 identical over 7 bases. CDR1 is SEHNR, CDR2 FQNEAQ, per germline (reference sequence). With V trimmed by 4 bases and J by 2 bases, 5 bases remained unmatched. The CDR3 is made up of 15 amino acids. The CDR3 DNA reads as TGTGCCAGCAGCTCAACAGGGGCCGCCTACAATGAGCAGTTCTTC. This translates into CASSSTGAAYNEQFF.

The chain carries TRBV5-4 and TRBJ2-3; no clear D gene. Trimming left V 6 bases short and J 0 bases short, with 29 bases between. The CDR3 runs to 20 residues. The germline V gene has CDR1 SGHNT and CDR2 YYREEE (reference sequence). The CDR3 sequence: CASNRFGMALATRSTDTQYF. The CDR3, as DNA: TGTGCCAGCAACAGATTCGGCATGGCCCTCGCCACCCGGAGCACAGATACGCAGTATTTT.

V usage is TRBV11-1 and J usage is TRBJ2-1, with 8 nucleotides matching TRBD2. The CDR3 is made up of 16 amino acids. V trimming: 5 bases; J trimming: 0 bases; junction bases outside the gene matches: 6. Germline V CDR1 and CDR2: SGHAT, FQDESV (reference sequence). CDR3 in amino acids: CASSPKRGRSYNEQFF. The CDR3 DNA reads as TGTGCCAGCAGCCCAAAGCGGGGGCGCTCCTACAATGAGCAGTTCTTC.

The chain employs TRBV27 and TRBJ1-1; 12 nucleotides line up with TRBD1. J lost 1 base, V lost 6 bases, and 6 bases had no gene match. Germline CDR1 is MNHEY and CDR2 is SMNVEV (reference sequence). The CDR3 runs to 16 residues. CDR3: CASRGDRGLRNTEAFF. The CDR3, as DNA: TGTGCCAGCAGGGGGGACAGGGGGCTAAGGAACACTGAAGCTTTCTTT.

The rearrangement links TRBV2 to TRBJ1-6; 8 nucleotides match TRBD1. J lost 5 bases, V lost 4 bases, and 4 bases had no gene match. In germline, CDR1 is SNHLY, CDR2 FYNNEI. This CDR3 has 15 residues. The CDR3 is CASSGGQVNNSPLHF. Written as DNA, the CDR3 is TGTGCCAGCAGTGGGGGACAGGTGAATAATTCACCCCTCCACTTT.

The chain combines TRBV14 with TRBJ1-1; unclear D gene. Germline V gene sequence: CDR1 SGHDN, CDR2 FVKESK. The CDR3 is made up of 12 amino acids. The ends were cut back, 3 bases at V and 10 bases at J, with 12 bases in the middle. CDR3 in DNA: TGTGCCAGCAGCCACGCTAGGGCGCGAGCTTTCTTT. It encodes CASSHARARAFF.

The rearrangement uses TRBV5-6 and TRBJ2-5; possibly TRBD2 for D (6 bases). V was cut by 5 bases and J by 1 base, with 18 bases left in between. There are 16 residues in the CDR3. Germline V gene sequence: CDR1 SGHDT, CDR2 YYEEEE. The chain's CDR3 is CASRGTGLQSQETQYF. The CDR3, as DNA: TGTGCCAGCAGGGGTACGGGACTCCAAAGCCAAGAGACCCAGTACTTC.

This chain links TRBV2 with TRBJ2-2; D is ambiguous. The V end lost 3 bases, the J end lost 6 bases, and 14 bases lay between the germline ends. CDR1 is SNHLY, CDR2 FYNNEI, per germline. CDR3 size: 15 residues. The CDR3 nucleotides are TGTGCCAGCAGTGACCCGTCACGCCGGGCCGGGGAGCTGTTTTTT. Its protein product is CASSDPSRRAGELFF.

The V and J genes are TRBV6-1 and TRBJ2-7, with D perhaps matching TRBD1 (5 bases). There are 14 residues in the CDR3. Germline CDR1 reads MNHNS; CDR2 reads SASEGT. The ends were cut back, 8 bases at V and 7 bases at J, with 21 bases in the middle. The CDR3 nucleotides are TGTGCCAGCCAAGACAGATCCCTGATCGGAGAGCAGTACTTC. This translates into CASQDRSLIGEQYF.

The chain has TRBV5-1 and TRBJ1-1; D unclear. Germline values: CDR1 SGHRS, CDR2 YFSETQ. The CDR3 consists of 13 residues. The germline V and J ends were trimmed by 3 bases and 1 base, with 7 bases remaining between them. The DNA of the CDR3 is TGCGCCAGCAGCTCCGCCCCGAACACTGAAGCTTTCTTT. Amino acid sequence: CASSSAPNTEAFF.

The V and J genes are TRBV7-9 and TRBJ1-4, with a possible D match to TRBD1 (5 bases). Trimming took 1 base from V and 6 from J, leaving 6 bases between them. From germline, CDR1 is SEHNR and CDR2 FQNEAQ (reference sequence). This CDR3 region has 13 residues. The CDR3 reads CASSLGGYEKLFF. DNA for the CDR3: TGTGCCAGCAGCTTAGGGGGGTATGAAAAACTGTTTTTT.

J is TRBJ1-6 and V is TRBV5-8; no definite D call. V shed 7 bases and J shed 7 bases, with 15 bases lying between them. The CDR3 is 14 amino acids. The germline CDR1 and CDR2 sequences are SGHTS and YDEGEE. The CDR3 DNA sequence: TGTGCCAGCCATCATTTACGGCGGAATTCACCCCTCCACTTT. It specifies CASHHLRRNSPLHF.